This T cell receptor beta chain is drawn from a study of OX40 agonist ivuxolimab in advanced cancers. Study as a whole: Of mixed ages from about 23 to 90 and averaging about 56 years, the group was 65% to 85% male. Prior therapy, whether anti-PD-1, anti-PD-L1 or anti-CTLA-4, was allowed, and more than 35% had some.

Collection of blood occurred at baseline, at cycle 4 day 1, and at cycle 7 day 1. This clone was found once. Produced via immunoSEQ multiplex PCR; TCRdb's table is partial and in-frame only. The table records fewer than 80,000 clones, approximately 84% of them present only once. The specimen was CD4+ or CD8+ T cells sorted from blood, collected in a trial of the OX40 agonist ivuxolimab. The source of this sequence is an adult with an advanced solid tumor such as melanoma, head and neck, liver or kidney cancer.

CDR3 loop: CASSRGFTEAFF. CDR3 nucleotide sequence: TGTGCCAGCTCTAGAGGGTTCACTGAAGCTTTCTTT. The rearrangement joins TRBV7-9 to TRBJ1-1; D gene ambiguous. The CDR3 spans 12 residues. V was trimmed by 8 bases and J by 4 bases, leaving 11 bases between them. Germline CDR1 and CDR2: SEHNR and FQNEAQ (reference sequence).